The T cell receptor beta chain described here comes from a study of post-analysis software for immune sequencing data. Study-wide context: Patients had relapsing-remitting, secondary progressive or progressive-relapsing multiple sclerosis; some lacked subtype. Findings of the study overall: Four or five TRBV segments, TRBV5-6, TRBV5-1 and TRBV20-1 among them, were found more frequent in patients than controls.

Trimming took 4 bases from V and 12 from J, leaving 16 bases between them. The germline gives CDR1 LGHDT, CDR2 YNNKEL (reference sequence). The CDR3 runs to 13 residues. Concerning this clonotype: What it binds is unknown.

Unique-molecular-identifier-tagged TCR beta cDNA libraries were used. MiXCR was run by TCRdb on the PCR reads, yielding one entry per CDR3 protein. The table shows about 500,000 distinct CDR3 sequences, with roughly 46% occurring only once. The V call is TRBV3-1, the J call TRBJ2-1; D might be TRBD1 or TRBD2, each matching 5 bases. The sample comprised blood. The TCR was taken from a girl between 5 and 17 years old with multiple sclerosis. Here the CDR3 reads CASSLATGGSQFF. In DNA, the CDR3 is TGTGCCAGCAGCCTAGCCACAGGAGGTTCGCAGTTCTTC.